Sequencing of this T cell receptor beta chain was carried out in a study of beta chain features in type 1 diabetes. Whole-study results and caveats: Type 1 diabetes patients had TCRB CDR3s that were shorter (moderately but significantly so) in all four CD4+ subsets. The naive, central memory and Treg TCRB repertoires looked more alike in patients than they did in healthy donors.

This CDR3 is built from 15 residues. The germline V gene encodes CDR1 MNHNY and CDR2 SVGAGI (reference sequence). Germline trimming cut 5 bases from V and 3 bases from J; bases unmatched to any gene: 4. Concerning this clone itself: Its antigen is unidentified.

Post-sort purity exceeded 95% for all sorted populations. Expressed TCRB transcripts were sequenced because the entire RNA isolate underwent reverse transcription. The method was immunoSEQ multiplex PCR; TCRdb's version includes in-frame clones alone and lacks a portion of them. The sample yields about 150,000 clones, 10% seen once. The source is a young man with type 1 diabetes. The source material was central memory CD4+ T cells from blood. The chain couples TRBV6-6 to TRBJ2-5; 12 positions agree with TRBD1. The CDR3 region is CASSSGTGGEETQYF. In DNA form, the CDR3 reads TGTGCCAGCAGTAGCGGGACAGGGGGCGAAGAGACCCAGTACTTC.